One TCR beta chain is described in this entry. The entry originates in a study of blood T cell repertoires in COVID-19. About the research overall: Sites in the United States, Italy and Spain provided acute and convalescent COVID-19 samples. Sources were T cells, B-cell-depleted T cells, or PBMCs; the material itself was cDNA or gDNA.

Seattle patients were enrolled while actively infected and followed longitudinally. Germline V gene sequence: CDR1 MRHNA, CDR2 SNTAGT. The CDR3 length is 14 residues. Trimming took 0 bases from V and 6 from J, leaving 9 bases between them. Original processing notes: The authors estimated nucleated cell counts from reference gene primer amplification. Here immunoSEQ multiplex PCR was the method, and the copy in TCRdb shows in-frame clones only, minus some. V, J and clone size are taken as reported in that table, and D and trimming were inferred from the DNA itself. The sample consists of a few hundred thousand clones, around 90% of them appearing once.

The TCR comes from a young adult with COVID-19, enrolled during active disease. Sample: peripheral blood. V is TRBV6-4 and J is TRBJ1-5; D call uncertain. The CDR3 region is CASSDSSEVQPQHF. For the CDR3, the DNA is TGTGCCAGCAGTGACTCCTCCGAGGTTCAGCCCCAGCATTTT.